This T cell receptor beta chain was documented in a study of blood T cell repertoires in COVID-19. Measured with immunoSEQ multiplex PCR; TCRdb has only the in-frame clones, and not every one. The table records about 160,000 clones, under 95% of them present only once. This clone was detected many times. Germline V gene data show CDR1 as LNHDA and CDR2 as SQIVND (reference sequence). This CDR3 contains 13 residues. Trimming removed 1 base from V and 3 bases from J, with 3 bases in between. The chain links TRBV19 to TRBJ1-4; D call uncertain. The receptor was isolated from a man in his sixties with active or convalescent COVID-19. Material: peripheral blood. CDR3 region: CASSIAPNEKLFF. CDR3 sequence (DNA): TGTGCCAGTAGTATAGCTCCTAATGAAAAACTGTTTTTT.